The 4 T cell receptor beta chains listed next were all sequenced from one sample in a study of shared clonotypes between healthy human individuals. This table comes from immunoSEQ multiplex PCR, and its TCRdb copy is limited to in-frame clones, with some not included. Of approximately 500,000 clones listed, about 75% were seen once; the top ten hold around 12%. The sample comprised PBMCs. These receptors all come from a middle-aged woman in good health. Some clones in this sample may be carry-over from other donors' samples.

The rearrangement uses TRBV6-1 and TRBJ1-5; D gene ambiguous. Germline CDR1 reads MNHNS; CDR2 reads SASEGT. CDR3 length: 15 amino acids. Deletions cut 6 bases from V and 4 bases from J, with 16 bases between. Written as DNA, the CDR3 is TGTGCCAGCAGCCTCATTTCACCGAATAATCAGCCCCAGCATTTT. Protein product: CASSLISPNNQPQHF.

The chain is built from TRBV27 and TRBJ1-4; D is ambiguous. CDR1 and CDR2 from the germline V gene are MNHEY and SMNVEV (reference sequence). The CDR3 covers 14 residues. V lost 3 bases and J 7 bases, leaving 12 bases between the germline ends. The CDR3 coding sequence is TGTGCCAGCAGTTTTCTAGGGATGGGTGAAAAACTGTTTTTT. The encoded protein is CASSFLGMGEKLFF.

This sequence joins TRBV5-6 and TRBJ1-1; TRBD1 is a possible D gene (5 bases). This CDR3 comprises 15 residues. The germline gives CDR1 SGHDT, CDR2 YYEEEE. The V and J ends lost 4 bases and 4 bases respectively, with 17 bases between them. CDR3 sequence reads: CASSPLGGYGTEAFF. The DNA for the CDR3 is TGTGCCAGCAGCCCCTTGGGGGGTTATGGCACTGAAGCTTTCTTT. The full variable domain, in which reference TRBV5-6 and TRBJ1-1 provide the parts outside the CDR3, is DAGVTQSPTHLIKTRGQQVTLRCSPKSGHDTVSWYQQALGQGPQFIFQYYEEEERQRGNFPDRFSGHQFPNYSSELNVNALLLGDSALYLCASSPLGGYGTEAFFGQGTRLTVV.

A note on this clone: Since a far larger clone is one base different, this is likely a read error. The same CDR3 is also encoded by other DNA sequences in this sample. The CDR3 nucleotides are TGTGCCAGCGGTGGACTAGCGGGAGGCACAGGGGAGCTGTTTTTT. It translates to CASGGLAGGTGELFF. The rearrangement uses TRBV7-9 and TRBJ2-2; 14 bases align to TRBD2. Germline V CDR1 and CDR2: SEHNR, FQNEAQ (reference sequence). CDR3 size: 15 residues. The V gene end was trimmed by 8 bases and the J gene end by 8 bases; junction bases not matched to a gene: 7. The entire variable domain, with the rest obtained from reference TRBV7-9 and TRBJ2-2, is as follows: DTGVSQNPRHKITKRGQNVTFRCDPISEHNRLYWYRQTLGQGPEFLTYFQNEAQLEKSRLLSDRFSAERPKGSFSTLEIQRTEQGDSAMYLCASGGLAGGTGELFFGEGSRLTVL.